This TCR beta chain was identified during a study of CD8 T cells in Susac syndrome. In blood CD8+ and CD4+ T cells, TCR beta underwent sequencing. The control group consisted of healthy donors matched for age and sex. An amount of RNA that ranged from roughly 0.5 to 1 ug was reverse transcribed with random hexamers. An immunoSEQ multiplex PCR amplified TCR beta CDR3 over 54 Vbeta and 13 Jbeta. MiXCR was run by TCRdb on the immunoSEQ multiplex PCR reads, yielding one entry per CDR3 protein. The profile covers some 180,000 distinct CDR3 sequences, with around 96% appearing a single time and approximately 0.1% taken by the ten largest. CDR1 and CDR2 (germline): DFQATT, SNEGSKA (reference sequence). The CDR3 sequence is 13 residues long. The V gene lost 0 bases and the J gene lost 4 bases, with 8 bases spanning the gap.

This TCR came from a human donor in good health. This sequence joins TRBV20-1 and TRBJ2-3; no firm D call. The sequencing input was CD4+ T cells from PBMCs. CDR3 in amino acids: CSARDGLADTQYF. CDR3 bases: TGCAGTGCTAGAGATGGGTTGGCAGATACGCAGTATTTT.